The following is a T cell receptor beta chain sequence with its context. The antigen this receptor binds is unknown. Base quality data are lacking; no much larger clone is found one base away. TCRbeta CDR3 regions were amplified from genomic DNA using the immunoSEQ Assay, a bias-controlled multiplex PCR. The authors' analysis ran thus. Nucleated cell counts per sample were estimated from amplification of reference gene primers within the assay. Sequence reads were collapsed and filtered to measure the absolute abundance of every unique TCRbeta CDR3 rearrangement. For each sample, productive Simpson clonality was calculated as the square root of Simpson's diversity index across productive rearrangements. Sourced from immuneACCESS, this table was stored by TCRdb with only in-frame sequences that have V and J called. A share of the clones is absent; for the studies checked, an unresolved V gene accounts for under half, and the remainder has no known explanation. The DNA gave D and trimming, while V, J and clone size come from that table. The sample includes under 200,000 clones, with around nine tenths observed a single time. The ten most abundant clones make up 10% of the sample.

These data come from a study of blood T cell repertoires in COVID-19 (dated by TCRdb to about 2020). Some background on the complete study: Collaborator samples came from the United States, Italy and Spain and covered acute and convalescent phases of COVID-19. Samples came from the ongoing ImmuneRACE study (first 160 participants) plus 1,254 subjects from 6 global collaborators. The sample metadata nearly always contained a de-identified subject ID, COVID-19 status, age in years and sex. The prospective study material was composed of cDNA or gDNA derived from T cells, B-cell-depleted T cells, or PBMCs. The dataset comprised deeply sampled blood TCRbeta repertoires from subjects exposed to, actively infected with, or recovered from COVID-19. The repertoires were released in a freely available public database intended as a resource for research on the immune response to SARS-CoV-2. Where available, HLA class I and class II types were taken from metadata supplied by the sample provider and were not determined by assay-based typing. The paper's findings and limits, for the study overall: Clinical and demographic metadata were provided uncurated, with the amount varying by source and participant.

One collaborating source in Seattle enrolled patients while the patients were actively infected and followed the patients over time throughout the course of disease. Collaborating institutions collected whole blood in K2EDTA tubes following their own protocols. For TCRbeta analysis, collaborator samples were shipped as frozen whole blood, as isolated PBMCs, or as DNA extracted from either sample type. Including cysteine and phenylalanine, the CDR3 has 13 amino acids. This entry keeps only the CDR3 DNA: 39 bases, framed from base 1. The CDR1 and CDR2 encoded by the germline V gene are MNHEY and SVGAGI. The V and J ends are trimmed by 7 bases and 0 bases, leaving 7 bases between them.

Sequencing was done on a sample of peripheral blood. This TCR was recovered from a woman aged 70-85 years with COVID-19, enrolled during active disease. The sequence is built from TRBV6-5 and TRBJ1-3; there is no confident call for the D gene. This receptor carries the CDR3 CASTGFSGNTIYF. At the DNA level, the sequence is TGTGCCAGCACGGGGTTCTCTGGAAACACCATATATTTT.